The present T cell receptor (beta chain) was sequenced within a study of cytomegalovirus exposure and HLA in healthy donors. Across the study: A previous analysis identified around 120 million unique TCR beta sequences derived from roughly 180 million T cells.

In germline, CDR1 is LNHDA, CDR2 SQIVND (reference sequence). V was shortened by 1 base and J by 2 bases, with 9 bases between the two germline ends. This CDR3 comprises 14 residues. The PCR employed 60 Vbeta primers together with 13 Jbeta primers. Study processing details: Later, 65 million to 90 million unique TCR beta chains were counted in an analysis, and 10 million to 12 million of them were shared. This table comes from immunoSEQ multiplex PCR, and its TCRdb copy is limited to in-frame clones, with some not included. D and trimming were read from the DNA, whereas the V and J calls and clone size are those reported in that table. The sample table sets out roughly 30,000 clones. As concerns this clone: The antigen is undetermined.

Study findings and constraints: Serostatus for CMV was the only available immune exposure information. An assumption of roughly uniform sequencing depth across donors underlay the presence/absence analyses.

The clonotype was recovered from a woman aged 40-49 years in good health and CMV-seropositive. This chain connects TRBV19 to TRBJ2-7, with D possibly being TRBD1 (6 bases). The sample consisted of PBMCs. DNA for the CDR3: TGTGCCAGTAGTATAGGGCACAGGGCCTACGAGCAGTACTTC. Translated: CASSIGHRAYEQYF.